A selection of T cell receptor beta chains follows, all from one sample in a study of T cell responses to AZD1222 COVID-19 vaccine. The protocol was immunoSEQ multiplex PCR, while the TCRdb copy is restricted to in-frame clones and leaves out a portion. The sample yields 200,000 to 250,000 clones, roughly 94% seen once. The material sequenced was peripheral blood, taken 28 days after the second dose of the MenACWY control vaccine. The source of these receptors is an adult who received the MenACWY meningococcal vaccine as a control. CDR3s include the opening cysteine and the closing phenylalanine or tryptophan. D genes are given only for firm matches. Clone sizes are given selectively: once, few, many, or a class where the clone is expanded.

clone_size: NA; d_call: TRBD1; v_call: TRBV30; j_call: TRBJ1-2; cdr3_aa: CAWSGYRTGRGYGYTF; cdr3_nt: TGTGCCTGGAGTGGCTACAGGACAGGGAGGGGGTATGGCTACACCTTC
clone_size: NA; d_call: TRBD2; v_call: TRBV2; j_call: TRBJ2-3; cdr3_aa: CASSEVSGRVTDTQYF; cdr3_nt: TGTGCCAGCAGTGAAGTTAGCGGGAGGGTTACAGATACGCAGTATTTT
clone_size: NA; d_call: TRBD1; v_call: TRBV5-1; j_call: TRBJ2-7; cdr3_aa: CASSPGQGGREQYF; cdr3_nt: TGCGCCAGCAGCCCTGGACAGGGTGGACGCGAGCAGTACTTC
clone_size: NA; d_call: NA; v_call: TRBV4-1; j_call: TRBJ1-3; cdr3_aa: CASSPYMAGNTIYF; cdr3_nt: TGCGCCAGCAGTCCTTACATGGCTGGAAACACCATATATTTT
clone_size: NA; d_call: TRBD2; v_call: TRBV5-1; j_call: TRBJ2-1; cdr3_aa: CASSLTSGSSYNEQFF; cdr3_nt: TGCGCCAGCAGCTTGACAAGCGGGAGCTCCTACAATGAGCAGTTCTTC
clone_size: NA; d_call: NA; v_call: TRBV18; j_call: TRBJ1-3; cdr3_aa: CASSPMDNSGNTIYF; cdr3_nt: TGTGCCAGCTCACCCATGGACAACTCTGGAAACACCATATATTTT
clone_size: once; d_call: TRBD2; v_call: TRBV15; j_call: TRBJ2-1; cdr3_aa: CATSREAGGSSYNEQFF; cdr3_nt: TGTGCCACCAGCAGAGAGGCTGGCGGGAGTTCCTACAATGAGCAGTTCTTC
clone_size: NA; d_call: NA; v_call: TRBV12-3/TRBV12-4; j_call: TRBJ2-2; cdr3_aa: CASRDTGELFF; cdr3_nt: TGTGCCAGCAGAGACACCGGGGAGCTGTTTTTT
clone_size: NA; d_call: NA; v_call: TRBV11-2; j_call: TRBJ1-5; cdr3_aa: CASSFSTNQPQHF; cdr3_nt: TGTGCCAGCAGCTTCTCAACAAATCAGCCCCAGCATTTT
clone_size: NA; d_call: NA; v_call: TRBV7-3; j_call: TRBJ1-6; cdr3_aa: CASSLGVGSPLHF; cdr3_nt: TGTGCCAGCAGCCTCGGGGTGGGTTCACCCCTCCACTTT
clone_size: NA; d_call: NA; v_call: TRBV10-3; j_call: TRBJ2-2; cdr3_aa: CAISESGLTGELFF; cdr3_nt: TGTGCCATCAGTGAGTCTGGGCTCACCGGGGAGCTGTTTTTT
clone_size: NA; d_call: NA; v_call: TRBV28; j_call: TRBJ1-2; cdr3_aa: CASRSNYGYTF; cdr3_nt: TGTGCCAGCAGGAGTAACTATGGCTACACCTTC
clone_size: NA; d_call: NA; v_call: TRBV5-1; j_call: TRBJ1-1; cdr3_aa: CASRIRVDTEAFF; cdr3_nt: TGCGCCAGCAGAATAAGGGTGGACACTGAAGCTTTCTTT
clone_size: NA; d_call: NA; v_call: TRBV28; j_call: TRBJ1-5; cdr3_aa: CASSPLYQPQHF; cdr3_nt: TGTGCCAGCAGTCCCCTCTATCAGCCCCAGCATTTT
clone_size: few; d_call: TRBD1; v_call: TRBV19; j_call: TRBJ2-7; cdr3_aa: CASRRQGSYEQYF; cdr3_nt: TGTGCCAGTAGACGACAGGGCTCCTACGAGCAGTACTTC
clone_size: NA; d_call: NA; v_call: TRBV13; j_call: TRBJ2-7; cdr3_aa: CASSTRGLGGFSSYEQYF; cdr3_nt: TGTGCCAGCAGCACCCGCGGACTAGGGGGGTTTAGCTCCTACGAGCAGTACTTC
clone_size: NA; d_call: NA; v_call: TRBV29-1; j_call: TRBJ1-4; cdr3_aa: CSVTTGANEKLFF; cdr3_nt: TGCAGCGTTACCACGGGGGCTAATGAAAAACTGTTTTTT
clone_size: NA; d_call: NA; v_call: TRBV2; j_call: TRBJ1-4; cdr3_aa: CASSSEGGEKLFF; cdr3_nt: TGTGCCAGCAGTTCTGAAGGCGGAGAAAAACTGTTTTTT
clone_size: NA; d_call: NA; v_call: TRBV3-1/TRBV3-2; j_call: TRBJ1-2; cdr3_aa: CASSQDWQGRKGGYTF; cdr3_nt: TGTGCCAGCAGCCAAGATTGGCAGGGGCGAAAGGGTGGCTACACCTTC
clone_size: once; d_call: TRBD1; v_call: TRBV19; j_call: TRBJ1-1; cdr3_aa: CASSTRQGMNTEAFF; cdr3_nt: TGTGCCAGTAGTACCAGACAGGGGATGAACACTGAAGCTTTCTTT
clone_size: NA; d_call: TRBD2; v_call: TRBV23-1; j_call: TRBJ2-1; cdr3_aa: CARVGNPICGGSSYNEQFF; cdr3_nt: TGCGCCAGGGTAGGGAATCCCATATGCGGGGGGAGCTCCTACAATGAGCAGTTCTTC
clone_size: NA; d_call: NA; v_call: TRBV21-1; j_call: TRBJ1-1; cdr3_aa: CASSKPYDREEFQNTEAFF; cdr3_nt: TGTGCCAGCAGCAAACCTTATGACAGGGAAGAGTTCCAGAACACTGAAGCTTTCTTT
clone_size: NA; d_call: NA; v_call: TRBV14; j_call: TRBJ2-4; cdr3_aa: CASSQDPDSTKNIQYF; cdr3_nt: TGTGCCAGCAGCCAAGATCCGGACAGTACTAAAAACATTCAGTACTTC
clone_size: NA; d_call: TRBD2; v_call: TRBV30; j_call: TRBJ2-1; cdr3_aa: CAWSLAGGREQFF; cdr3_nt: TGTGCCTGGAGTTTAGCGGGAGGGCGCGAGCAGTTCTTC
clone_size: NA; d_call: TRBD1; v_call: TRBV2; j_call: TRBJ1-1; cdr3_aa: CASSHSLTGGTEAFF; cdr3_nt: TGTGCCAGCAGTCACTCCTTGACAGGGGGAACTGAAGCTTTCTTT
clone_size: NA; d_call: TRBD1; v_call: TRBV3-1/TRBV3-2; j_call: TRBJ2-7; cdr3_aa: CASSHGTGSYEQYF; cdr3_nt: TGTGCCAGCAGCCATGGGACAGGGTCCTACGAGCAGTACTTC
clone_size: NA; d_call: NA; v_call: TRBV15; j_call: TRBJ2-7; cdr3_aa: CATSIRLESYEQYF; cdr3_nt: TGTGCCACCAGCATACGTCTAGAATCCTACGAGCAGTACTTC
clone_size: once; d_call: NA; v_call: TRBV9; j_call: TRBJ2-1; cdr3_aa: CASSVARGEQFF; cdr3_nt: TGTGCCAGCAGCGTAGCCCGCGGTGAGCAGTTCTTC
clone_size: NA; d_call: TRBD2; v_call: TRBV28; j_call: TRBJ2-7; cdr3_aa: CASSPPSPGLAGKLREQYF; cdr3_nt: TGTGCCAGCAGTCCGCCCTCCCCCGGACTAGCGGGTAAGCTGAGGGAGCAGTACTTC
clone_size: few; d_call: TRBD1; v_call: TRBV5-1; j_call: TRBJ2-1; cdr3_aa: CASSSGQGAVAGVYNEQFF; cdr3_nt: TGCGCCAGCAGCTCAGGACAGGGGGCGGTGGCGGGAGTTTACAATGAGCAGTTCTTC
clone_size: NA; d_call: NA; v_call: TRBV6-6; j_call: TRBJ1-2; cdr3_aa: CASTPGLPGYTF; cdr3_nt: TGTGCCAGCACTCCAGGGTTGCCTGGCTACACCTTC
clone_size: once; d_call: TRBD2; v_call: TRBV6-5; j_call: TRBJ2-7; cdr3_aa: CATLAGDGTGEQYF; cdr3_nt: TGTGCCACTCTGGCGGGGGATGGGACGGGAGAGCAGTACTTC
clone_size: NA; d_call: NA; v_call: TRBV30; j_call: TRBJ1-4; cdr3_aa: CATGGTNEKLFF; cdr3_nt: TGTGCCACGGGTGGAACTAATGAAAAACTGTTTTTT
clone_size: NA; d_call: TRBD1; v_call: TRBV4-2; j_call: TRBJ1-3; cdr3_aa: CASSQGGTGDNTIYF; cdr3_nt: TGTGCCAGCAGCCAAGGAGGGACAGGGGATAACACCATATATTTT
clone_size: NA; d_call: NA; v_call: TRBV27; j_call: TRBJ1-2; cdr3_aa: CASSLSRAVLANGYTF; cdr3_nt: TGTGCCAGCAGTTTATCTCGGGCAGTACTAGCAAATGGCTACACCTTC
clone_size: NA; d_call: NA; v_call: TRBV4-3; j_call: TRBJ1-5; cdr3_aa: CASSQEAGNSNQPQHF; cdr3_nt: TGCGCCAGCAGCCAAGAGGCAGGAAATAGCAATCAGCCCCAGCATTTT
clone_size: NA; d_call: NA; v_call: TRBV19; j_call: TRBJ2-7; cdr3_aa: CASSIGPEQYF; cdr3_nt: TGTGCCAGTAGTATCGGACCCGAGCAGTACTTC
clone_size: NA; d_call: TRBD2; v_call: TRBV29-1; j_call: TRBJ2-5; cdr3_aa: CSAVRGGRETQYF; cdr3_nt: TGCAGCGCCGTGCGGGGGGGGAGGGAGACCCAGTACTTC
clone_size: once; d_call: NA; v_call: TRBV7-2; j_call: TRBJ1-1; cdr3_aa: CASSERGKDFF; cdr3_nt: TGTGCCAGCAGCGAGAGGGGGAAAGATTTCTTT
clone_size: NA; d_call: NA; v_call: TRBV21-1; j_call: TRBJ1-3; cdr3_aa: CATPSGSAGNTIYF; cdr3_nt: TGTGCCACCCCCAGCGGGTCTGCTGGAAACACCATATATTTT
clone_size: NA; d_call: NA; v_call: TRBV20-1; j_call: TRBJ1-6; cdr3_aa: CSASRQEDSPLHF; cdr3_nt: TGCAGTGCTAGTCGACAGGAAGATTCACCCCTCCACTTT
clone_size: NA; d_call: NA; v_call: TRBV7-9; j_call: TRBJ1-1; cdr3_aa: CASSLFSENTEAFF; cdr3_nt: TGTGCCAGCAGCTTATTCAGTGAGAACACTGAAGCTTTCTTT
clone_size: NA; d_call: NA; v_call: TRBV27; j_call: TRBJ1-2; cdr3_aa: CASSLTAGEGYTF; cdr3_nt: TGTGCCAGCAGCCTGACGGCCGGGGAGGGCTACACCTTC
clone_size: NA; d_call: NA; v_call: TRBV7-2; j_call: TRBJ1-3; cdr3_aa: CASSLAQLFSGNTIYF; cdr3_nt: TGTGCCAGCAGCTTAGCGCAGTTGTTCTCTGGAAACACCATATATTTT
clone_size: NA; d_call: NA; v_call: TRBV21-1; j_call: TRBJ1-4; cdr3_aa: CASSKGWISTAEFLYKLFF; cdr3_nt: TGTGCCAGCAGCAAAGGGTGGATTAGTACAGCGGAGTTTCTGTATAAACTGTTTTTT
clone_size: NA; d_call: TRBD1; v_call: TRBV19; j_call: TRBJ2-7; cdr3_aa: CAFAPGTGWSEQYF; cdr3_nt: TGTGCCTTCGCACCCGGGACAGGGTGGTCCGAGCAGTACTTC
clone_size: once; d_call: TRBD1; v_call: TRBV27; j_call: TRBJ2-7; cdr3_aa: CASSPGTVGPYEQYF; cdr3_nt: TGTGCCAGCAGTCCGGGGACAGTGGGCCCCTACGAGCAGTACTTC
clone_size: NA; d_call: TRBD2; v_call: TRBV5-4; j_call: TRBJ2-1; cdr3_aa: CASSSSGLAGPAYNEQFF; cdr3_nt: TGTGCCAGCAGCTCCTCAGGACTAGCGGGACCGGCCTACAATGAGCAGTTCTTC